This record concerns one T cell receptor beta chain sequence. This clonotype was detected a few times. Which antigen it targets is not known. One base away there is no much larger clone; base qualities are not given. Only healthy Caucasian donors were included. Three pairs of female monozygotic twins, all aged about 18 to 30 years, made up the twin cohort. Positive isolation kits from Invitrogen were used to isolate CD4+ and CD8+ T cell populations. Its CDR3 holds 12 amino acids, cysteine through phenylalanine. CDR3 DNA is the only sequence kept; it has 36 bases, read in frame from the first base. From a lookup of the germline V gene, CDR1 and CDR2 are SGHVS and FQNEAQ. Trimming takes 1 base off V and 14 bases off J; junction bases not matched to a gene: 5. The library was built by means of 5' RACE. These reads were obtained on an Illumina HiSeq 2000. Template switching introduced a universal primer binding site; the final cDNA contained a unique molecular identifier, enabling accurate counting of TCR cDNA molecules. Specific primers in the conserved constant-segment region were used to synthesize first-strand cDNA for TCR alpha and beta chains. To control for contamination, every cDNA library was double barcoded, receiving both a SMART-Mk sample barcode and Illumina barcodes. TruSeq adapter sequences along with Illumina sample barcodes were introduced in two successive PCR steps. Sequencing of the TCR alpha and beta cDNA libraries was done on the Illumina HiSeq platform using custom primers. The paper's data handling went like this. MiGEC was used to process raw reads and extract unique molecular identifiers, and MiXCR was used to find CDR3 positions. For each individual, recombination models were inferred using an EM algorithm with the repgenHMM and IGoR tools. Shared clonotype analysis was performed with the tcR package in R, normalizing sharing by the product of cloneset sizes. To study raw recombination without the effects of thymic and clonal selection, out-of-frame nonproductive sequences were analyzed. Clones were called with MiXCR by TCRdb after fastp trimmed the public reads at Q25, and only in-frame beta chains were retained. Duplicate CDR3 protein sequences are folded into a single record with the most common DNA and genes. These V and J calls originate from TCRdb's pipeline instead of the authors' own analysis. The sample yields hundreds of thousands of distinct CDR3 sequences; 9% to 15% were counted once. Jointly, the top ten make up just over 7% of the sample.

These data originate in a study of identical twins listed by TCRdb under 2016. A note on the overall study: The study deep-sequenced TCR alpha and beta repertoires from monozygotic twins, unrelated adults of various ages and cord blood to test whether fetal clonotypes persist. To rule out contamination, replicate twin experiments were performed at different times with different library preparation protocols. Broader findings and caveats from the paper: Excess twin sharing in beta out-of-frame sequences was weaker because fewer shared sequences lowered the signal-to-noise ratio. Invariant T cells such as MAIT and iNKT could partly confound zero-insertion analyses, although diverse VJ usage argued against such confounding for most clonotypes. Fewer insertions were carried by abundant cord blood beta clonotypes, a similar but weaker trend appeared in young adult naive repertoires, and no such trend appeared in memory repertoires. Because the same donors could not be followed over many years, conclusions were based on cross-sectional statistical analysis. In monozygotic twins, out-of-frame TCR alpha sharing was systematically underestimated by recombination models, although the models agreed with sharing between unrelated individuals. Compared with coincidental sharing between unrelated individuals, an excess of low generation-probability sequences was observed among out-of-frame TCR alpha sequences shared between twins.

These data were also filed under a second study, of yellow fever vaccine responses in identical twins. The second source states: The T cell response to vaccination in identical twins was reported by the authors to appear partly convergent and partly personalized. The study precisely tracked vaccine-responding T cell clones in identical twins.

The origin of this receptor is a woman between 18 and 30 years old in good health. Sequencing was performed on CD8+ T cells sorted from blood. The rearranged chain carries TRBV7-8 and TRBJ1-1; 9 central bases correspond to TRBD1. The nucleotide sequence is given as TGTGCCAGCAGCTTAGATTACAGGGGGCAATTCTTT. This gives the protein CASSLDYRGQFF.